Below are 27 T cell receptor beta chains sequenced from a single sample in a study of lymphopenia after photon versus proton radiotherapy. Generated by immunoSEQ multiplex PCR, the TCRdb table keeps only in-frame clones and is missing some. The repertoire holds roughly 58,000 clones, with around 90% as singletons. Here the sequenced sample was peripheral blood, taken from a patient treated with proton-based radiotherapy. These receptors were obtained from an elderly man with esophageal cancer.

The chain joins TRBV30 to TRBJ1-2, with TRBD1 identical over 8 bases. V lost 5 bases to trimming and J lost 4 bases; unmatched junction nucleotides: 0. The CDR3 covers 11 residues. Germline CDR1 is GTSNPN and CDR2 is SVGIG (reference sequence). The DNA of the CDR3 is TGTGCCTGGGACAGGGGCTATGGCTACACCTTC. Residues: CAWDRGYGYTF.

CDR3 protein: CASGLVGGLGNQPQHF. The CDR3 DNA is TGTGCTAGTGGTTTGGTTGGGGGCTTGGGTAATCAGCCCCAGCATTTT. The V and J genes are TRBV12-5 and TRBJ1-5, with D possibly being TRBD1 (6 bases). Trimming shortened V by 0 bases and J by 4 bases, and 13 bases separated the two germline ends. In germline, CDR1 is LGHNT, CDR2 FRNRAP. This CDR3 is 16 amino acids long.

V and J are TRBV5-4 and TRBJ1-2, with D maybe TRBD1 (5 bases). CDR3 length equals 14 residues. Germline V gene sequence: CDR1 SGHNT, CDR2 YYREEE (reference sequence). The V end lost 3 bases, the J end lost 9 bases, and 18 bases lay between the germline ends. The DNA for the CDR3 is TGTGCCAGCAGCTGGGGAGGGGCCGGCAAAAGCTACACCTTC. Translating gives CASSWGGAGKSYTF.

The CDR3 protein is CASSEPPEGNTIYF. In DNA, the CDR3 is TGTGCCAGCAGTGAACCCCCCGAGGGAAACACCATATATTTT. This chain links TRBV6-1 with TRBJ1-3; D is undetermined. Germline V gene sequence: CDR1 MNHNS, CDR2 SASEGT. Trimming left V 2 bases short and J 4 bases short, with 9 bases between. The CDR3 consists of 14 residues.

The rearrangement uses TRBV19 and TRBJ1-2; D uncertain. The germline V gene has CDR1 LNHDA and CDR2 SQIVND (reference sequence). The CDR3 consists of 12 residues. V lost 2 bases to trimming and J lost 5 bases, with 6 bases between them. CDR3 in amino acids: CASSIRGYGYTF. CDR3 coding DNA: TGTGCCAGTAGTATAAGAGGGTATGGCTACACCTTC.

J is TRBJ2-3 and V is TRBV5-6; no clear D. With 2 bases removed from V and 2 bases from J, the gap between germline ends came to 9 bases. The CDR3 is made up of 14 amino acids. Germline CDR1 is SGHDT and CDR2 is YYEEEE. The CDR3 nucleotides are TGTGCCAGCAGCTTTGTGGGGTACACAGATACGCAGTATTTT. It is translated as CASSFVGYTDTQYF. Variable domain in full (rest from reference TRBV5-6 and TRBJ2-3): DAGVTQSPTHLIKTRGQQVTLRCSPKSGHDTVSWYQQALGQGPQFIFQYYEEEERQRGNFPDRFSGHQFPNYSSELNVNALLLGDSALYLCASSFVGYTDTQYFGPGTRLTVL.

This clone was seen just once. The rearrangement uses TRBV19 and TRBJ2-3; TRBD2 aligns across 10 bases. The V gene's germline CDR1 is LNHDA and CDR2 SQIVND (reference sequence). J lost 0 bases, V lost 5 bases, and 8 bases had no gene match. CDR3 size: 17 residues. In DNA form, the CDR3 reads TGTGCCAGTAGTTCTACGGGACTAGCGACTAGCACAGATACGCAGTATTTT. Its translation: CASSSTGLATSTDTQYF.

J is TRBJ2-5 and V is TRBV7-2, with TRBD1 matching over 7 bases. With the DNA end fitting TRBJ2-7 better, the J assignment may be wrong. The CDR3 is 18 residues long. In germline, CDR1 is SGHTA, CDR2 FQGNSA. CDR3 sequence (DNA): TGTGCCAGCAGCTACCGGACAGGAACCTGGGCCGAGAACTACGAGCAGTACTTC. This codes for CASSYRTGTWAENYEQYF.

This chain uses TRBV5-8 with TRBJ1-5, with D unclear. CDR1 SGHTS and CDR2 YDEGEE come from the germline V gene. The ends were cut back, 3 bases at V and 11 bases at J, with 9 bases in the middle. The CDR3 covers 11 residues. CDR3 residues: CASSSFEAQHF. The CDR3, as DNA: TGTGCCAGCAGCTCATTCGAAGCCCAGCATTTT.

This clone was observed a handful of times. This rearrangement joins TRBV28 to TRBJ2-5, with 8 bases that match TRBD1. In germline, CDR1 is MDHEN, CDR2 SYDVKM. V shed 5 bases and J 5 bases; nucleotides not matched to a gene: 7. This CDR3 is built from 14 residues. The CDR3: CASSGGQGLETQYF. CDR3 DNA sequence: TGTGCCAGCAGTGGCGGACAGGGTTTGGAGACCCAGTACTTC. Full variable domain (outside the CDR3, taken from reference TRBV28 and TRBJ2-5): DVKVTQSSRYLVKRTGEKVFLECVQDMDHENMFWYRQDPGLGLRLIYFSYDVKMKEKGDIPEGYSVSREKKERFSLILESASTNQTSMYLCASSGGQGLETQYFGPGTRLLVL.

This chain joins TRBV5-1 and TRBJ2-3; TRBD2 aligns across 7 bases. The ends lost 0 bases at V and 4 bases at J; junction bases unmatched: 8. Germline-derived CDR1 and CDR2 are SGHRS and YFSETQ. The CDR3 sequence is 16 residues long. The CDR3: CASSLGGGSGSDTQYF. The CDR3 coding sequence is TGCGCCAGCAGCTTGGGCGGCGGGAGCGGGTCAGATACGCAGTATTTT.

The chain has TRBV9 and TRBJ1-4; no clear D gene. The CDR3 contains 15 residues. CDR1 SGDLS and CDR2 YYNGEE come from the germline V gene. V was cut by 2 bases and J by 5 bases, with 13 bases left in between. Here the CDR3 DNA reads TGTGCCAGCAGCGTCAGGCCCCTCCCAAATGAAAAACTGTTTTTT. Protein: CASSVRPLPNEKLFF. Drawing the rest from reference TRBV9 and TRBJ1-4, the complete variable domain is DSGVTQTPKHLITATGQRVTLRCSPRSGDLSVYWYQQSLDQGLQFLIQYYNGEERAKGNILERFSAQQFPDLHSELNLSSLELGDSALYFCASSVRPLPNEKLFFGSGTQLSVL.

The count of this clone is one. This chain connects TRBV7-2 to TRBJ2-7, with 8 positions matching TRBD2. Germline values: CDR1 SGHTA, CDR2 FQGNSA. This CDR3 spans 15 amino acids. The junction had 6 bases not matched to a gene; V was cut back by 1 base and J by 4 bases. The CDR3 DNA follows: TGTGCCAGCAGCTTAGGTGATAGCGGGGTGTACGAGCAGTACTTC. It translates to CASSLGDSGVYEQYF.

The chain couples TRBV11-2 to TRBJ2-1, with a weak D call TRBD1 (6 bases). The CDR3 runs to 14 residues. Between the trimmed V and J ends, which lost 6 bases and 8 bases, there was a span of 17 bases. Germline-derived CDR1 and CDR2 are SGHAT and FQNNGV. CDR3 sequence: CASRSNGTFDEQFF. The CDR3 coding sequence is TGTGCCAGCAGGTCGAACGGGACATTTGATGAGCAGTTCTTC. The variable domain in full, completed from reference TRBV11-2 and TRBJ2-1, reads EAGVAQSPRYKIIEKRQSVAFWCNPISGHATLYWYQQILGQGPKLLIQFQNNGVVDDSQLPKDRFSAERLKGVDSTLKIQPAKLEDSAVYLCASRSNGTFDEQFFGPGTRLTVL.

V is TRBV29-1 and J is TRBJ1-1, with D possibly matching TRBD1 (6 bases). Trimming left V 3 bases short and J 3 bases short, with 14 bases between. The CDR3 spans 14 residues. CDR1 and CDR2 (germline): SQVTM, ANQGSEA. The CDR3 reads CSVEGPGHYTEAFF. DNA for the CDR3: TGCAGCGTTGAGGGCCCGGGACACTACACTGAAGCTTTCTTT.

The chain couples TRBV2 to TRBJ2-3; a weak D match, TRBD2 (6 bases). The CDR3 has 13 amino acids. V lost 8 bases and J lost 6, with 15 bases in between. The germline gives CDR1 SNHLY, CDR2 FYNNEI. The CDR3 reads CASLGLSSDTQYF. The CDR3 DNA sequence: TGTGCCAGCTTGGGACTCTCGAGTGATACGCAGTATTTT.

The chain carries TRBV5-5 and TRBJ2-6; D is unclear. Trimming took off 0 bases at V and 1 base at J, with 8 bases between the two ends. CDR1 is SGHKS, CDR2 YYEKEE, per germline (reference sequence). This CDR3 is built from 16 residues. CDR3 bases: TGTGCCAGCAGCTTGGGGTATCTTTCTGGGGCCAACGTCCTGACTTTC. Its translation: CASSLGYLSGANVLTF.

The chain carries TRBV10-3 and TRBJ1-1; D ambiguous. Germline CDR1 reads ENHRY; CDR2 reads SYGVKD. This CDR3 spans 12 amino acids. V was trimmed by 3 bases and J by 2 bases, leaving 4 bases between them. CDR3 amino acids: CAISEGNTEAFF. The DNA for the CDR3 is TGTGCCATCAGTGAAGGTAACACTGAAGCTTTCTTT.

The V and J genes are TRBV19 and TRBJ1-2, with TRBD1 identical over 7 bases. This CDR3 has 15 amino acids. Germline loops: CDR1 LNHDA, CDR2 SQIVND (reference sequence). V lost 5 bases, J lost 5 bases, and 11 bases stayed unmatched. CDR3 coding DNA: TGTGCCAGTAGTGCCAATACAGGGGCTGGATATGGCTACACCTTC. As protein: CASSANTGAGYGYTF. Combining the CDR3 with reference TRBV19 and TRBJ1-2 gives the whole variable domain DGGITQSPKYLFRKEGQNVTLSCEQNLNHDAMYWYRQDPGQGLRLIYYSQIVNDFQKGDIAEGYSVSREKKESFPLTVTSAQKNPTAFYLCASSANTGAGYGYTFGSGTRLTVV.

The rearrangement links TRBV7-8 to TRBJ1-2, with D maybe TRBD1 (5 bases). Deletions cut 5 bases from V and 3 bases from J, with 16 bases between. Germline V CDR1 and CDR2: SGHVS, FQNEAQ. CDR3 size: 15 residues. The chain's CDR3 is CASSPSGGGDYGYTF. CDR3 bases: TGTGCCAGCAGCCCTTCTGGAGGAGGGGACTATGGCTACACCTTC.

This sequence joins TRBV1 and TRBJ1-1; the table gives TRBD1 as D, unverified against the DNA. TRBV1 is a documented pseudogene. The CDR3 loop spans 18 amino acids. The chain's CDR3 is CTSSRDRWGVFMNTEAFF. Written as DNA, the CDR3 is TGCACCAGCAGCCGGGACAGGTGGGGGGTATTTATGAACACTGAAGCTTTCTTT.

The V call is TRBV7-2, the J call TRBJ2-7; TRBD1 agrees at 9 bases. This CDR3 is built from 15 residues. CDR1 is SGHTA, CDR2 FQGNSA, per germline. With V trimmed by 5 bases and J by 3 bases, 8 bases remained unmatched. The CDR3 spells CASSADRGGVYEQYF. For the CDR3, the DNA is TGTGCCAGCAGCGCTGACAGGGGGGGAGTCTACGAGCAGTACTTC.

The CDR3 spells CASSGSGAGDNSPLHF. The CDR3 DNA sequence: TGTGCCAGCAGCGGGTCAGGGGCCGGGGATAATTCACCCCTCCACTTT. The chain is built from TRBV11-3 and TRBJ1-6; tentatively, D is TRBD1 (6 bases). This CDR3 region has 16 residues. Germline V gives CDR1 SGHNT, CDR2 YENEEA. The V and J ends lost 5 bases and 5 bases respectively, with 16 bases between them.

The V gene is TRBV19, the J gene TRBJ2-1, with TRBD2 matching 13 bases. The CDR3 is 14 residues long. CDR1 LNHDA and CDR2 SQIVND come from the germline V gene (reference sequence). Germline trimming cut 7 bases from V and 10 bases from J; bases unmatched to any gene: 7. CDR3: CASTGTSGTREQFF. In nucleotides, the CDR3 is TGTGCCAGTACCGGGACTAGCGGGACTAGGGAGCAGTTCTTC.

V gene TRBV5-4 combines with J gene TRBJ2-1; perhaps TRBD2 as D (6 bases). The CDR3 is made up of 15 amino acids. CDR1 is SGHNT, CDR2 YYREEE, per germline (reference sequence). The V end lost 1 base, the J end lost 7 bases, and 15 bases lay between the germline ends. The DNA of the CDR3 is TGTGCCAGCAGCTTGCGTCTGGGGGGAGTGAATGAGCAGTTCTTC. Translation: CASSLRLGGVNEQFF. Full variable domain (outside the CDR3, taken from reference TRBV5-4 and TRBJ2-1): ETGVTQSPTHLIKTRGQQVTLRCSSQSGHNTVSWYQQALGQGPQFIFQYYREEENGRGNFPPRFSGLQFPNYSSELNVNALELDDSALYLCASSLRLGGVNEQFFGPGTRLTVL.

The chain recombines TRBV4-3 with TRBJ1-2; D is perhaps TRBD1 (6 bases). CDR3 length: 16 residues. CDR1 is LGHNA and CDR2 is YSLEER in the germline V gene. V lost 0 bases to trimming and J lost 1 base, with 12 bases between them. The CDR3 protein is CASSQDRVGGNYGYTF. The CDR3 DNA sequence: TGCGCCAGCAGCCAAGATCGGGTAGGGGGTAACTATGGCTACACCTTC.

The V call is TRBV27, the J call TRBJ2-7, with 7 bases lining up with TRBD1. Germline V gene lookup returns CDR1 MNHEY and CDR2 SMNVEV (reference sequence). The CDR3 has 15 residues. V lost 0 bases to trimming and J lost 3 bases; unmatched junction nucleotides: 5. CDR3 nucleotide sequence: TGTGCCAGCAGTTTATCCGGGACAGCCTACTACGAGCAGTACTTC. Its protein product is CASSLSGTAYYEQYF.